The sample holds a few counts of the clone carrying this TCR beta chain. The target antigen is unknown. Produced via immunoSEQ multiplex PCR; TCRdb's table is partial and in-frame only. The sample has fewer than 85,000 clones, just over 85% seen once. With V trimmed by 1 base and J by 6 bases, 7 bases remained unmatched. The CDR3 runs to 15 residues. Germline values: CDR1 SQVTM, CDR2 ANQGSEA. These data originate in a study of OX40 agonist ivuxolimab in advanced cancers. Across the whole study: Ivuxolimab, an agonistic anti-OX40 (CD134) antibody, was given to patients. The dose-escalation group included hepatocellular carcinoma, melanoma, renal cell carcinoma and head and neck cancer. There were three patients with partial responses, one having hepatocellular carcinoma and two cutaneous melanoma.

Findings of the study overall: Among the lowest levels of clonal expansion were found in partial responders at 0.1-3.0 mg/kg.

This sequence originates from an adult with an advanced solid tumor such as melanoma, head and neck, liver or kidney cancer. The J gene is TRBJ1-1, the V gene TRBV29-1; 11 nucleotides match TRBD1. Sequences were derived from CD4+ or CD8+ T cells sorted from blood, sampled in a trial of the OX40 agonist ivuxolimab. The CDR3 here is CSVEGGQGALPEAFF. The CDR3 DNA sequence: TGCAGCGTTGAAGGAGGACAGGGGGCGCTTCCTGAAGCTTTCTTT.